These 20 T cell receptor beta chains share one sample of origin, sequenced in a study of blood T cells in healthy people across ages. Primed by a sample-barcoded 5' primer and a J-beta primer mix, a second PCR proceeded for roughly 7 to 11 cycles. Via MiXCR, TCRdb re-called the 5' RACE reads, giving one row per CDR3 protein. The sample yields about 1.6 million distinct CDR3 sequences, about 31% seen once. The sample was blood. The receptor set was obtained from a woman aged 25 to 39 in good health.

The rearrangement uses TRBV5-5 and TRBJ1-1; no clear D. This CDR3 has 14 amino acids. Germline assignment: CDR1 SGHKS and CDR2 YYEKEE (reference sequence). V shed 5 bases and J shed 2 bases, with 13 bases lying between them. This CDR3 is CASRRGPPNTEAFF. CDR3 in DNA: TGTGCCAGCAGACGAGGACCTCCCAACACTGAAGCTTTCTTT.

V gene TRBV29-1 combines with J gene TRBJ1-1; unclear D gene. V was clipped by 1 base and J by 0 bases, with 9 bases between them. The CDR3 extends over 14 amino acids. CDR1 SQVTM and CDR2 ANQGSEA come from the germline V gene. The CDR3 bases are TGCAGCGTTGAAGTCCGGAAAATGAACACTGAAGCTTTCTTT. This encodes CSVEVRKMNTEAFF.

The rearrangement joins TRBV4-1 to TRBJ2-3, with D uncertain. The CDR3 runs 15 residues. V dropped 4 bases and J dropped 2 bases, with 13 bases sitting between them. Per germline, CDR1 MGHRA and CDR2 YSYEKL. The CDR3 reads CASSLEDASTDTQYF. The CDR3 DNA follows: TGCGCCAGCAGCCTCGAGGACGCCTCCACAGATACGCAGTATTTT.

The rearrangement uses TRBV9 and TRBJ2-1; TRBD2 might be the D (6 bases). Germline values: CDR1 SGDLS, CDR2 YYNGEE. V was shortened by 1 base and J by 9 bases, with 14 bases between the two germline ends. The CDR3 loop spans 14 amino acids. CDR3 nucleotides: TGTGCCAGCAGCGTAAGGGGACTGAACAGTGAGCAGTTCTTC. It encodes CASSVRGLNSEQFF.

Only a few counts were recorded for this clonotype. V is TRBV5-1 and J is TRBJ2-1, with 7 bases aligning to TRBD2. This CDR3 has 15 residues. V lost 7 bases to trimming and J lost 0 bases; unmatched junction nucleotides: 7. Per germline, CDR1 SGHRS and CDR2 YFSETQ. The CDR3 reads CASLSTGGSYNEQFF. CDR3 nucleotides: TGCGCCAGCCTATCGACGGGAGGCTCCTACAATGAGCAGTTCTTC.

This clonotype was detected a few times. This chain links TRBV12-3 or TRBV12-4 with TRBJ1-2; perhaps TRBD1 as D (6 bases). The CDR3 runs 13 residues. V was shortened by 5 bases and J by 6 bases, with 13 bases between the two germline ends. CDR3 sequence (DNA): TGTGCCAGCAGTGACGACAGGAGGGATGGCTACACCTTC. Encoded protein: CASSDDRRDGYTF.

This chain connects TRBV5-4 to TRBJ2-1, with D maybe TRBD2 (5 bases). Germline CDR1 SGHNT, CDR2 YYREEE (reference sequence). The length of the CDR3 is 15 residues. V dropped 3 bases and J dropped 5 bases, with 15 bases sitting between them. The CDR3 nucleotides are TGTGCCAGCAGCTCGCCCTACGGGGTCAACAATGAGCAGTTCTTC. It translates to CASSSPYGVNNEQFF.

V and J are TRBV28 and TRBJ2-3, with 12 bases lining up with TRBD2. Germline CDR1 and CDR2: MDHEN and SYDVKM. The CDR3 loop spans 11 amino acids. The CDR3 coding sequence is TGTACTAGCGGGAGGTCAGATACGCAGTATTTT. This encodes CTSGRSDTQYF.

In nucleotides, the CDR3 is TGTGCCATCAGGAGGGGGGGGGATACGCAGTATTTT. Translation gives CAIRRGGDTQYF. J is TRBJ2-3 and V is TRBV10-3; D possibly corresponds to TRBD2 (7 bases). V lost 6 bases and J 6 bases, leaving 10 bases between the germline ends. In germline, CDR1 is ENHRY, CDR2 SYGVKD. The CDR3 length is 12 residues.

This clonotype was detected only a few times. V is TRBV4-1 and J is TRBJ1-4, with D tentatively TRBD1 (5 bases). This CDR3 has 14 amino acids. The germline V gene encodes CDR1 MGHRA and CDR2 YSYEKL. V dropped 0 bases and J dropped 11 bases, with 13 bases sitting between them. In nucleotides, the CDR3 is TGCGCCAGCAGCCAAGATCGGGGGGACCCGAAACTGTTTTTT. Its protein is CASSQDRGDPKLFF.

This clonotype has a handful of counts. The rearrangement uses TRBV20-1 and TRBJ2-2; no reliable D call. The CDR3 length is 12 residues. With 2 bases removed from V and 4 bases from J, the gap between germline ends came to 5 bases. From germline, CDR1 is DFQATT and CDR2 SNEGSKA (reference sequence). The CDR3 spells CSARRITGELFF. The CDR3 region has the DNA TGCAGTGCTAGACGTATCACCGGGGAGCTGTTTTTT.

The genes are TRBV6-1 and TRBJ2-7; D might be TRBD2 (6 bases). Trimming removed 2 bases at V and 3 bases at J, with 14 bases between. The CDR3 sequence is 15 residues long. Looked up from germline, CDR1 is MNHNS and CDR2 is SASEGT. CDR3 coding DNA: TGTGCCAGCAGTGAAAGGGGACTTACCGTCTACGAGCAGTACTTC. It codes for CASSERGLTVYEQYF.

Remarks on this clonotype: A read error may produce the germline difference seen at one junction end. The J gene is TRBJ2-5, the V gene TRBV4-2, with 13 nucleotides matching TRBD2. Germline V CDR1 and CDR2: LGHNA, YNFKEQ. This CDR3 is built from 17 residues. CDR3 bases: TGTGCCTGCAGCCAAGATCTACTAGCGGGGGGGCCCGAGGAGCAGTACTTC. Its translation: CACSQDLLAGGPEEQYF.

This clonotype was counted between two and nine times. The rearrangement uses TRBV9 and TRBJ2-1; D is unresolved. The CDR3 loop spans 15 amino acids. V lost 6 bases to trimming and J lost 4 bases, with 17 bases between them. Germline CDR1 and CDR2: SGDLS and YYNGEE. CDR3: CASNSDSTFYNEQFF. The CDR3, as DNA: TGTGCCAGCAACTCCGACTCAACGTTTTACAATGAGCAGTTCTTC.

This clonotype appeared a few times. The genes are TRBV18 and TRBJ2-1; 7 bases match TRBD2. The CDR3 extends over 15 amino acids. V trimming: 3 bases; J trimming: 7 bases; junction bases outside the gene matches: 9. The germline V gene has CDR1 KGHSH and CDR2 LQKENI. CDR3 DNA: TGTGCCAGCTCACCCACCGACGACGGGGGGAATGAGCAGTTCTTC. As protein: CASSPTDDGGNEQFF.

The genes are TRBV3-1 and TRBJ2-7; 7 bases line up with TRBD2. The length of the CDR3 is 13 residues. The V segment lost 1 base and the J segment 6 bases; nucleotides outside the gene matches: 3. Germline V gene sequence: CDR1 LGHDT, CDR2 YNNKEL (reference sequence). In DNA, the CDR3 is TGTGCCAGCAGCCAAGGGGGGGGATTCGAGCAGTACTTC. As protein: CASSQGGGFEQYF.

V usage is TRBV20-1 and J usage is TRBJ2-1; D remains ambiguous. Trimming stripped 7 bases from V and 7 bases from J, with 23 bases between. The CDR3 is 15 residues long. CDR1 and CDR2 from the germline V gene are DFQATT and SNEGSKA (reference sequence). In DNA form, the CDR3 reads TGCAGTGTTCCTCGGCTGGACGTACCGCTGAATGAGCAGTTCTTC. Encoded protein: CSVPRLDVPLNEQFF.

V and J are TRBV4-2 and TRBJ1-5, with a tentative D call TRBD1 (5 bases). V was clipped by 5 bases and J by 5 bases, with 10 bases between them. The CDR3 has 13 residues. Germline V gene sequence: CDR1 LGHNA, CDR2 YNFKEQ. The CDR3 bases are TGTGCCAGCAGCGGGACCCCTGATCAGCCCCAGCATTTT. This sequence encodes CASSGTPDQPQHF.

The chain is built from TRBV5-1 and TRBJ1-1; no definite D call. Germline values: CDR1 SGHRS, CDR2 YFSETQ. The germline V and J ends were trimmed by 4 bases and 1 base, with 11 bases remaining between them. The CDR3 is 14 residues long. The CDR3 sequence: CASSPRERNTEAFF. The CDR3 DNA sequence: TGCGCCAGCAGCCCCAGAGAGAGGAACACTGAAGCTTTCTTT.

V is TRBV27 and J is TRBJ1-1, with 7 bases matching TRBD1. Per germline, CDR1 MNHEY and CDR2 SMNVEV (reference sequence). The junction had 7 bases not matched to a gene; V was cut back by 6 bases and J by 0 bases. The CDR3 has 15 residues. CDR3 sequence (DNA): TGTGCCAGCAGCACTTTGGGACAGATGAACACTGAAGCTTTCTTT. It encodes CASSTLGQMNTEAFF.